Listed here are 32 T cell receptor beta chains from one sample, sequenced in a study of T cell clonality in common variable immunodeficiency. Sequencing was performed with immunoSEQ multiplex PCR; in TCRdb, only in-frame clones are kept and a portion is missing. Listed here are around 45,000 clones without any singletons, the top ten holding around 6.3%. Specimen: peripheral blood mononuclear cells. Receptors were obtained from a person aged 18 to 75 in good health.

This clone was observed many times. The read gets to within 3 residues of the CDR3 end, and the germline J gene fills in the rest. J is TRBJ2-1 and V is TRBV3-1 (or the pseudogene TRBV3-2); 9 nucleotides align to TRBD1. After removal of 4 bases from V and 4 bases from J, the junction contained 11 bases not matched to a gene. Germline assignment: CDR1 LGHDT and CDR2 YNNKEL (reference sequence). The CDR3 contains 17 residues. CDR3 amino acids: CASSPSGPGTGYNEQFF. Partial CDR3 DNA: TGTGCCAGCAGCCCGTCAGGTCCCGGGACAGGGTACAATGAG.

Ten or more counts support this clone. The CDR3 is cut off 3 residues early in the read; its end comes from the germline J gene. The chain has TRBV7-2 and TRBJ2-5, with no clear D. This CDR3 contains 15 residues. V was cut by 1 base and J by 3 bases, with 12 bases left in between. Germline V CDR1 and CDR2: SGHTA, FQGNSA. The CDR3 here is CASSLVGTRKETQYF. The sequenced part of the CDR3 DNA is TGTGCCAGCAGCTTAGTCGGTACCAGGAAAGAGACC.

This clone was detected many times. The CDR3: CASSGQGAANEKLFF. The DNA read from the CDR3 is TGTGCCAGCTCCGGACAGGGGGCCGCTAATGAAAAA. The rearrangement uses TRBV18 and TRBJ1-4; 11 bases line up with TRBD1. The read is 3 residues too short to cover the CDR3 end, so that end is filled in from the germline J gene. There are 15 residues in the CDR3. CDR1 and CDR2 (germline): KGHSH, LQKENI. Germline trimming cut 6 bases from V and 3 bases from J; bases unmatched to any gene: 3.

In this sample, this clone turned up many times. Read coverage stops 3 residues before the CDR3 terminus; the germline J gene supplies the remainder. This chain joins TRBV12-3 or TRBV12-4 and TRBJ1-2; 7 bases align to TRBD1. J lost 4 bases, V lost 7 bases, and 6 bases had no gene match. CDR3 length: 13 residues. CDR3: CASIRTGGYGYTF. The part of the CDR3 DNA that was read is TGTGCCAGCATCCGGACAGGTGGCTATGGC.

This clone was seen many times. The germline gene is not matched at one end of the junction; a read error may be the cause. The read ends 3 residues shy of where the CDR3 ends; the end is completed using the germline J gene. The rearrangement links TRBV7-9 to TRBJ2-5, with TRBD1 identical over 8 bases. The V gene's germline CDR1 is SEHNR and CDR2 FQNEAQ (reference sequence). The CDR3 has 15 residues. The DNA read from the CDR3 is TGTGCCAGCAGCATAGCGACAGGGGTTTGGGAGACC. The encoded protein is CASSIATGVWET. The entire CDR3 reads CASSIATGVWETQYF.

This clone was recorded many times. CDR3 bases read: TGTGCCAGCAGTTTACCCTGGGACAGGGTACACGAG. It encodes CASSLPWDRVHE. The complete CDR3 sequence is CASSLPWDRVHEQYF. This sequence joins TRBV12-3 or TRBV12-4 and TRBJ2-7, with 9 bases that match TRBD1. The CDR3 extends 3 residues past the end of the read, so its final part is completed from the germline J gene. With V trimmed by 2 bases and J by 5 bases, 7 bases remained unmatched. This CDR3 region has 15 residues.

This clone was counted at least ten times. The read ends 3 residues shy of where the CDR3 ends; the end is completed using the germline J gene. The genes are TRBV5-4 and TRBJ1-2, with a weak D call TRBD1 (6 bases). The germline V gene encodes CDR1 SGHNT and CDR2 YYREEE (reference sequence). V lost 0 bases and J 2 bases, leaving 11 bases between the germline ends. The CDR3 runs to 15 residues. CDR3 sequence: CASSLGGRQNYGYTF. The covered CDR3 bases are TGTGCCAGCAGCTTGGGGGGGCGGCAAAACTATGGC.

This clone appeared many times. Read coverage stops 3 residues before the CDR3 terminus; the germline J gene supplies the remainder. The V call is TRBV5-1, the J call TRBJ1-1; possibly TRBD1 for D (6 bases). This CDR3 region has 14 residues. V was trimmed by 7 bases and J by 4 bases, leaving 17 bases between them. Germline V lookup: CDR1 SGHRS, CDR2 YFSETQ. CDR3 sequence reads: CASAMGAAITEAFF. The DNA read from the CDR3 is TGCGCCAGCGCGATGGGGGCGGCGATCACTGAA.

This clone was recorded many times. Sequencing ends 3 residues short of the CDR3 end; the germline J gene provides the rest. J is TRBJ1-2 and V is TRBV6-1, with TRBD1 matching 9 bases. Germline CDR1 reads MNHNS; CDR2 reads SASEGT. The CDR3 length is 14 residues. CDR3 DNA, as far as it was read: TGTGCCAGCAGTGAGGGACAGGGCGGCCGGGGC. As protein: CASSEGQGGRG. The whole CDR3 reads CASSEGQGGRGYTF.

This clone was detected ten times or more. Read data end 3 residues before the CDR3 end; the end is taken from the germline J gene. The J gene is TRBJ1-2, the V gene TRBV29-1; maybe TRBD1 (5 bases). Germline values: CDR1 SQVTM, CDR2 ANQGSEA. This CDR3 spans 13 amino acids. The CDR3 bases that were read are TGCAGCGTCGTCGGAGGGGTGGTGTACGGC. Encoded protein: CSVVGGVVYG. The whole CDR3 sequence reads CSVVGGVVYGYTF.

The table lists this clone with a few counts. Sequencing ends 3 residues short of the CDR3 end; the germline J gene provides the rest. The chain employs TRBV16 and TRBJ2-2, with D possibly TRBD1 on 5 matching bases. The germline CDR1 and CDR2 sequences are KGHSY and FQNENV. This CDR3 has 16 amino acids. CDR3 in amino acids: CASSQFMGQPDEKLFF. CDR3 DNA, as far as it was read: TGTGCCAGCAGCCAATTCATGGGGCAGCCTGATGAAAAG.

Ten or more counts support this clone. The read ends 3 residues before the CDR3 terminus; that terminus is restored from the germline J gene. V and J are TRBV30 and TRBJ1-5; a possible D gene is TRBD1 (6 bases). The CDR3 is 17 amino acids. Trimming shortened V by 5 bases and J by 1 base, and 21 bases separated the two germline ends. Germline-derived CDR1 and CDR2 are GTSNPN and SVGIG (reference sequence). CDR3 sequence: CAWRQRGGRASNQPQHF. The covered CDR3 bases are TGTGCCTGGCGCCAGAGGGGGGGAAGGGCCAGCAATCAGCCC. Based on the CDR3 plus reference TRBV30 and TRBJ1-5, the full variable domain is SQTIHQWPATLVQPVGSPLSLECTVEGTSNPNLYWYRQAAGRGLQLLFYSVGIGQISSEVPQNLSASRPQDRQFILSSKKLLLSDSGFYLCAWRQRGGRASNQPQHFGDGTRLSIL.

This clone appeared many times. The read halts 3 residues ahead of the CDR3 end, with the missing end drawn from the germline J gene. The chain recombines TRBV4-1 with TRBJ2-1; 8 positions agree with TRBD2. The CDR3 is made up of 17 amino acids. Germline CDR1 and CDR2: MGHRA and YSYEKL. V lost 0 bases, J lost 4 bases, and 8 bases stayed unmatched. CDR3 DNA, as far as it was read: TGCGCCAGCAGCCAAGATTTGCGGGGGGCCTCTTACAATGAG. Protein product: CASSQDLRGASYNE. The CDR3 in full is CASSQDLRGASYNEQFF.

This clone has ten or more counts. The read ends 3 residues shy of where the CDR3 ends; the end is completed using the germline J gene. The V call is TRBV12-3 or TRBV12-4, the J call TRBJ1-5; 8 bases are shared with TRBD1. V was clipped by 3 bases and J by 2 bases; unmatched bases: 0. The CDR3 loop spans 14 amino acids. Partial CDR3 DNA: TGTGCCAGCAGTTTGACAGGGGGCAATCAGCCC. It is translated as CASSLTGGNQP. The whole CDR3 region reads CASSLTGGNQPQHF.

This clone showed up just a few times. Sequencing ends 3 residues short of the CDR3 end; the germline J gene provides the rest. The chain carries TRBV11-2 and TRBJ2-1; 8 positions agree with TRBD2. J gave up 5 bases and V 2 bases, and 5 bases lay outside the gene matches. Germline values: CDR1 SGHAT, CDR2 FQNNGV. This CDR3 is 15 amino acids long. The CDR3 DNA, read in part, is TGTGCCAGCAGCTTAAGCGGGGGACGGGACAATGAG. Protein product: CASSLSGGRDNE. The full CDR3 protein is CASSLSGGRDNEQFF. Full variable domain (remainder filled in from reference TRBV11-2 and TRBJ2-1): EAGVAQSPRYKIIEKRQSVAFWCNPISGHATLYWYQQILGQGPKLLIQFQNNGVVDDSQLPKDRFSAERLKGVDSTLKIQPAKLEDSAVYLCASSLSGGRDNEQFFGPGTRLTVL.

In this sample, this clone turned up a few times. The CDR3 goes on 3 residues after the read ends, and that part is filled in from the germline J gene. The chain joins TRBV7-9 to TRBJ1-2; 8 nucleotides align to TRBD1. CDR3 length: 14 amino acids. Per germline, CDR1 SEHNR and CDR2 FQNEAQ (reference sequence). The chain's CDR3 is CASSFDRGSYDYTF. The part of the CDR3 DNA that was read is TGTGCCAGCAGCTTCGACAGGGGCTCCTACGAC.

This clone was seen many times. The read finishes 3 residues shy of the CDR3 end, and the germline J gene is used to complete it. J is TRBJ2-5 and V is TRBV7-9; D might be TRBD1 (5 bases). Trimming left V 4 bases short and J 3 bases short, with 9 bases between. The CDR3 has 13 amino acids. Germline CDR1 reads SEHNR; CDR2 reads FQNEAQ (reference sequence). The CDR3: CASSWTQEETQYF. Incomplete CDR3 DNA: TGTGCCAGCAGCTGGACACAAGAAGAGACC.

This clone showed up many times. Sequencing ends 3 residues short of the CDR3 end; the germline J gene provides the rest. The chain is built from TRBV5-1 and TRBJ2-5, with D possibly being TRBD1 (5 bases). The CDR3 runs 14 residues. CDR1 is SGHRS, CDR2 YFSETQ, per germline. V was clipped by 0 bases and J by 4 bases, with 10 bases between them. The CDR3 bases that were read are TGCGCCAGCAGCTTGGTTGGTAGGGGAGAGACC. It yields the protein CASSLVGRGET. The whole CDR3 sequence is CASSLVGRGETQYF.

Concerning this clone itself: The read is 3 residues too short to cover the CDR3 end, so that end is filled in from the germline J gene. The genes are TRBV7-6 and TRBJ2-2, with a tentative D call TRBD1 (5 bases). Germline-derived CDR1 and CDR2 are SGHVS and FNYEAQ. The CDR3 length is 16 residues. The CDR3 here is CASSLLSRGSNEKLFF. The sequenced part of the CDR3 DNA is TGTGCCAGCAGCTTATTATCTAGGGGTTCTAATGAAAAG.

The sample holds a few counts of this clone. The read comes to an end 3 residues before the CDR3 does, leaving the germline J gene to fill in the end. This sequence joins TRBV30 and TRBJ2-3, with 11 bases lining up with TRBD2. This CDR3 has 15 residues. Germline CDR1 reads GTSNPN; CDR2 reads SVGIG (reference sequence). With 4 bases clipped from V and 4 bases from J, the junction kept 7 bases outside the gene matches. CDR3 DNA (partial): TGTGCCTGGATTTTAGCGGGGGGGCCGGCAGATACG. It specifies CAWILAGGPADT. The whole CDR3 reads CAWILAGGPADTQYF. Full variable domain (remainder filled in from reference TRBV30 and TRBJ2-3): SQTIHQWPATLVQPVGSPLSLECTVEGTSNPNLYWYRQAAGRGLQLLFYSVGIGQISSEVPQNLSASRPQDRQFILSSKKLLLSDSGFYLCAWILAGGPADTQYFGPGTRLTVL.

Ten or more counts support this clone. Read coverage stops 3 residues before the CDR3 terminus; the germline J gene supplies the remainder. The chain carries TRBV4-1 and TRBJ1-1, with TRBD1 identical over 8 bases. This CDR3 has 15 residues. Per the germline V gene, CDR1 is MGHRA and CDR2 is YSYEKL. The V segment lost 5 bases and the J segment 6 bases; nucleotides outside the gene matches: 11. The DNA read from the CDR3 is TGCGCCAGCAGCGGGAGCGGACAGGGAGCTGCTGAA. Translated: CASSGSGQGAAE. The whole CDR3 protein reads CASSGSGQGAAEAFF.

This clone was recorded many times. The read terminates 3 residues ahead of where the CDR3 ends, so the germline J gene completes it. V is TRBV19 and J is TRBJ2-5; 7 nucleotides agree with TRBD1. The CDR3 runs 16 residues. The germline gives CDR1 LNHDA, CDR2 SQIVND (reference sequence). Trimming took 5 bases from V and 2 from J; bases not matched to a gene: 11. This chain's CDR3 is CASSLGAGTAQETQYF. Incomplete CDR3 DNA: TGTGCCAGTAGTTTGGGAGCCGGGACAGCTCAAGAGACC. Full variable domain (rest looked up from reference TRBV19 and TRBJ2-5): DGGITQSPKYLFRKEGQNVTLSCEQNLNHDAMYWYRQDPGQGLRLIYYSQIVNDFQKGDIAEGYSVSREKKESFPLTVTSAQKNPTAFYLCASSLGAGTAQETQYFGPGTRLLVL.

This clone was seen at least ten times. The observed sequence ends 3 residues before the CDR3 terminus, with the missing tail filled in from the germline J gene. V and J are TRBV7-6 and TRBJ2-7, with 7 bases matching TRBD2. The V gene's germline CDR1 is SGHVS and CDR2 FNYEAQ. The V gene end was trimmed by 5 bases and the J gene end by 0 bases; junction bases not matched to a gene: 7. The CDR3 consists of 15 residues. Partial CDR3 DNA: TGTGCCAGCAGCCAGCGGGGCGGAAGCTCCTACGAG. This translates into CASSQRGGSSYE. The CDR3 in full is CASSQRGGSSYEQYF.

This clone was counted at least ten times. The sequenced fragment ends 3 residues before the CDR3 boundary, so the rest is inferred from the germline J gene. V usage is TRBV12-3 or TRBV12-4 and J usage is TRBJ2-7; D remains unclear. Trimming shortened V by 2 bases and J by 4 bases, and 6 bases separated the two germline ends. The CDR3 is 12 amino acids. CDR3 sequence reads: CASSLIRYEQYF. CDR3 DNA, as far as it was read: TGTGCCAGCAGTTTAATCCGTTACGAG.

A note on this clone: The read terminates 3 residues ahead of where the CDR3 ends, so the germline J gene completes it. This sequence joins TRBV19 and TRBJ2-2; perhaps TRBD1 as D (5 bases). The length of the CDR3 is 16 residues. The germline CDR1 and CDR2 sequences are LNHDA and SQIVND (reference sequence). The part of the CDR3 DNA that was read is TGTGCCAGTACCCCGGACCGAATCTCTGGGGCCAACGTG. Protein sequence: CASTPDRISGANV. The full CDR3 protein reads CASTPDRISGANVLFF.

This clone was recorded at least ten times. The read ends 3 residues early relative to the CDR3; the germline J gene fills the gap. The chain links TRBV4-1 to TRBJ1-2, with 9 bases lining up with TRBD1. This CDR3 is built from 15 residues. Germline V gives CDR1 MGHRA, CDR2 YSYEKL. CDR3 region: CAPSQGNRGLGGYTF. The CDR3 bases that were read are TGCGCCCCCAGCCAAGGAAACAGGGGGCTAGGGGGC.

This clone was recorded a few times. The sequence runs out 3 residues before the end of the CDR3; the remainder is reconstructed from the germline J gene. The genes are TRBV2 and TRBJ2-7, with 7 bases aligning to TRBD1. V shed 4 bases, J shed 2 bases, and the junction held 2 bases outside the gene matches. The germline gives CDR1 SNHLY, CDR2 FYNNEI. The CDR3 has 13 residues. The CDR3 bases that were read are TGTGCCAGCAGTGGACAGGGAGCCTACGAG. It is translated as CASSGQGAYE. The whole CDR3 protein reads CASSGQGAYEQYF.

This clone was observed at least ten times. The CDR3 extends 3 residues past the end of the read, so its final part is completed from the germline J gene. V is TRBV20-1 and J is TRBJ2-3; 12 nucleotides agree with TRBD2. After removal of 0 bases from V and 0 bases from J, the junction contained 13 bases not matched to a gene. CDR1 is DFQATT, CDR2 SNEGSKA, per germline (reference sequence). The CDR3 sequence is 20 residues long. The CDR3 here is CSARDPKGLAGGRSTDTQYF. CDR3 bases read: TGCAGTGCTAGAGATCCGAAAGGGCTAGCGGGGGGGCGTAGCACAGATACG.

The sample holds many counts of this clone. The CDR3 goes on 3 residues after the read ends, and that part is filled in from the germline J gene. V and J are TRBV4-2 and TRBJ2-2; 8 bases map to TRBD2. Germline-derived CDR1 and CDR2 are LGHNA and YNFKEQ. J gave up 6 bases and V 0 bases, and 9 bases lay outside the gene matches. The CDR3 contains 17 residues. The DNA read from the CDR3 is TGTGCCAGCAGCCAAGATTGGGACGGGGGGGCTTCCGGGGAG. Its protein is CASSQDWDGGASGE. The full CDR3 protein reads CASSQDWDGGASGELFF.

With respect to this clone: The read terminates 3 residues before the CDR3 end, so the remaining end is supplied by the germline J gene. The genes are TRBV7-2 and TRBJ1-2, with D maybe TRBD1 (6 bases). Germline values: CDR1 SGHTA, CDR2 FQGNSA. The CDR3 runs to 13 residues. CDR3 sequence: CASSFTGSYDYTF. CDR3 DNA, as far as it was read: TGTGCCAGCAGCTTTACAGGGAGCTACGAC. Full variable domain (remainder filled in from reference TRBV7-2 and TRBJ1-2): GAGVSQSPSNKVTEKGKDVELRCDPISGHTALYWYRQSLGQGLEFLIYFQGNSAPDKSGLPSDRFSAERTGGSVSTLTIQRTQQEDSAVYLCASSFTGSYDYTFGSGTRLTVV.

This clone was counted ten times or more. With the read ending 3 residues before the CDR3 end, the germline J gene is used to fill in that end. This rearrangement joins TRBV10-1 to TRBJ2-3, with D unclear. Trimming removed 4 bases at V and 0 bases at J, with 5 bases between. Germline loops: CDR1 WNHNN, CDR2 SYGVQD (reference sequence). This CDR3 has 13 amino acids. CDR3 loop: CASSVISTDTQYF. CDR3 bases read: TGCGCCAGCAGTGTTATTAGCACAGATACG.

This clone showed up many times. The CDR3 extends 3 residues past the end of the read, so its final part is completed from the germline J gene. The chain carries TRBV2 and TRBJ1-4; 8 nucleotides match TRBD1. CDR1 and CDR2 (germline): SNHLY, FYNNEI. The CDR3 sequence is 13 residues long. The J segment lost 8 bases and the V segment lost 6 bases, leaving 5 bases of the junction unmatched. The CDR3 DNA, read in part, is TGTGCCAGCAGCCATACAGGGGGGGAAAAA. Residues: CASSHTGGEK. The whole CDR3 is CASSHTGGEKLFF.